This entry lists 31 T cell receptor beta chains sequenced from one sample in a study of OX40 agonist ivuxolimab in advanced cancers. The data were produced by immunoSEQ multiplex PCR, yet TCRdb's version contains in-frame clones alone and is incomplete. The sample lists tens of thousands of clones, 88% occurring once. Here the sequenced sample was CD4+ or CD8+ T cells sorted from blood, taken in a trial of the OX40 agonist ivuxolimab. The receptor source for this set is an adult with an advanced solid tumor such as melanoma, head and neck, liver or kidney cancer.

The rearrangement uses TRBV6-1 and TRBJ2-7, with 8 bases that match TRBD1. V lost 5 bases, J lost 1 base, and 7 bases stayed unmatched. Germline CDR1 is MNHNS and CDR2 is SASEGT. The CDR3 is 15 amino acids. The CDR3 loop is CASSLRQGFSYEQYF. Here the CDR3 DNA reads TGTGCCAGCAGTCTTAGACAGGGGTTTTCCTACGAGCAGTACTTC.

The chain uses TRBV28 and TRBJ2-7, with a possible D match to TRBD1 (6 bases). Trimming took off 5 bases at V and 0 bases at J, with 17 bases between the two ends. The CDR3 is 16 residues long. The germline V gene encodes CDR1 MDHEN and CDR2 SYDVKM. The CDR3, as DNA: TGTGCCAGCAGTCCTTTACAGGGTGCTACCTCCTACGAGCAGTACTTC. Protein: CASSPLQGATSYEQYF.

The V call is TRBV9, the J call TRBJ2-5, with a weak D call TRBD2 (6 bases). V was cut by 0 bases and J by 4 bases, with 10 bases left in between. From germline, CDR1 is SGDLS and CDR2 YYNGEE. The CDR3 totals 14 residues. The CDR3 DNA reads TGTGCCAGCAGCGTAGATGGCGGGATAGAGACCCAGTACTTC. Protein product: CASSVDGGIETQYF.

This chain joins TRBV2 and TRBJ2-2; TRBD2 might be the D (5 bases). The germline V gene encodes CDR1 SNHLY and CDR2 FYNNEI. This CDR3 spans 15 amino acids. V shed 3 bases and J shed 5 bases, with 13 bases lying between them. The CDR3 loop reads CASSEHVRGTGELFF. CDR3 DNA: TGTGCCAGCAGTGAGCATGTCCGCGGGACCGGGGAGCTGTTTTTT.

The chain couples TRBV6-6 to TRBJ1-1; perhaps TRBD1 as D (5 bases). Germline V gives CDR1 MNHNY, CDR2 SVGAGI (reference sequence). Trimming shortened V by 0 bases and J by 8 bases, and 10 bases separated the two germline ends. The CDR3 runs 13 residues. The CDR3 spells CASSYSGQTEAFF. The CDR3 DNA reads TGTGCCAGCAGTTACTCGGGGCAGACAGAAGCTTTCTTT.

This rearrangement joins TRBV4-2 to TRBJ2-1; D ambiguous. This CDR3 is built from 11 residues. CDR1 LGHNA and CDR2 YNFKEQ come from the germline V gene. The V end was cut by 1 base, the J end by 6 bases, with 1 base between. CDR3 sequence reads: CASSQGNEQFF. In nucleotides, the CDR3 is TGTGCCAGCAGCCAAGGCAATGAGCAGTTCTTC.

This clone was observed a single time. The chain has TRBV13 and TRBJ2-1, with 7 bases fitting TRBD1. The V gene end was trimmed by 1 base and the J gene end by 7 bases; junction bases not matched to a gene: 4. CDR3 length equals 14 residues. Germline V lookup: CDR1 PRHDT, CDR2 FYEKMQ (reference sequence). This chain's CDR3 is CASSLVGGGNEQFF. The CDR3, as DNA: TGTGCCAGCAGCTTAGTAGGGGGCGGGAATGAGCAGTTCTTC.

The chain links TRBV2 to TRBJ2-1, with D perhaps TRBD2 (5 bases). The germline gives CDR1 SNHLY, CDR2 FYNNEI. This CDR3 spans 15 amino acids. The V end lost 1 base, the J end lost 8 bases, and 15 bases lay between the germline ends. The CDR3 spells CASSEGPLGLDEQFF. Here the CDR3 DNA reads TGTGCCAGCAGTGAAGGCCCCCTAGGACTGGATGAGCAGTTCTTC. Full variable domain (rest looked up from reference TRBV2 and TRBJ2-1): EPEVTQTPSHQVTQMGQEVILRCVPISNHLYFYWYRQILGQKVEFLVSFYNNEISEKSEIFDDQFSVERPDGSNFTLKIRSTKLEDSAMYFCASSEGPLGLDEQFFGPGTRLTVL.

The chain uses TRBV9 and TRBJ2-3, with D possibly matching TRBD2 (5 bases). The CDR3 contains 17 residues. Germline-derived CDR1 and CDR2 are SGDLS and YYNGEE. V lost 0 bases and J 2 bases, leaving 16 bases between the germline ends. The chain's CDR3 is CASSVGSYAGYTDTQYF. The CDR3 nucleotides read TGTGCCAGCAGCGTAGGTTCTTACGCGGGCTACACAGATACGCAGTATTTT.

The chain joins TRBV5-8 to TRBJ1-1; 7 positions agree with TRBD1. The V and J ends lost 0 bases and 0 bases, in that order; junction bases with no gene match: 14. CDR3 size: 19 residues. Germline CDR1 is SGHTS and CDR2 is YDEGEE. As DNA, the CDR3 is TGTGCCAGCAGCTTGGCCGTCTTCCGGGACAGTCTAATGAACACTGAAGCTTTCTTT. It yields the protein CASSLAVFRDSLMNTEAFF.

This clone was seen a single time. The genes are TRBV4-1 and TRBJ2-7; D remains unclear. With 0 bases removed from V and 4 bases from J, the gap between germline ends came to 7 bases. The germline CDR1 and CDR2 sequences are MGHRA and YSYEKL. The CDR3 has 13 amino acids. CDR3 bases: TGCGCCAGCAGCCAAGATATGAGTTACGAGCAGTACTTC. This sequence encodes CASSQDMSYEQYF.

The V call is TRBV4-3, the J call TRBJ1-2, with D hard to call. CDR1 is LGHNA, CDR2 YSLEER, per germline. The length of the CDR3 is 14 residues. V shed 3 bases and J shed 4 bases, with 12 bases lying between them. The CDR3 region is CASSQDGPSYGYTF. DNA of the CDR3: TGCGCCAGCAGCCAGGACGGGCCTTCCTATGGCTACACCTTC.

This clone was picked up one time. The rearrangement uses TRBV19 and TRBJ1-1; D gene uncertain. V shed 8 bases and J shed 2 bases, with 18 bases lying between them. The germline V gene has CDR1 LNHDA and CDR2 SQIVND (reference sequence). This CDR3 is built from 15 residues. CDR3 residues: CASLSRTDANTEAFF. In DNA, the CDR3 is TGTGCCAGTCTTTCGAGGACCGACGCCAACACTGAAGCTTTCTTT.

This chain joins TRBV5-8 and TRBJ2-3; 9 positions match TRBD2. This CDR3 is built from 17 residues. The V and J ends lost 0 bases and 2 bases, in that order; junction bases with no gene match: 7. Per germline, CDR1 SGHTS and CDR2 YDEGEE. The CDR3 sequence is CASSLVGREGPTDTQYF. The CDR3 nucleotides are TGTGCCAGCAGCTTGGTTGGGCGGGAGGGCCCCACAGATACGCAGTATTTT.

The chain carries TRBV27 and TRBJ1-1; no definite D call. V was cut by 4 bases and J by 1 base, with 7 bases left in between. There are 13 residues in the CDR3. CDR1 is MNHEY and CDR2 is SMNVEV in the germline V gene (reference sequence). The CDR3 region is CASSSGGNTEAFF. In DNA form, the CDR3 reads TGTGCCAGCAGTTCGGGTGGGAACACTGAAGCTTTCTTT.

The chain employs TRBV14 and TRBJ2-2; TRBD2 aligns across 13 bases. Germline values: CDR1 SGHDN, CDR2 FVKESK. The CDR3 has 20 amino acids. V gave up 1 base and J gave up 5 bases; unmatched junction bases: 13. CDR3 loop: CASSQAPGLAGALWTGELFF. The CDR3 nucleotides read TGTGCCAGCAGCCAAGCTCCCGGACTAGCGGGAGCCTTATGGACCGGGGAGCTGTTTTTT.

This rearrangement joins TRBV6-5 to TRBJ2-7; no clear D. Trimming took off 2 bases at V and 6 bases at J, with 11 bases between the two ends. The germline CDR1 and CDR2 sequences are MNHEY and SVGAGI. The CDR3 length is 13 residues. The CDR3 region has the DNA TGTGCCAGCAGTTACGGCACGCCGGCCGAGCAGTACTTC. Its translation is CASSYGTPAEQYF.

This chain joins TRBV11-3 and TRBJ2-3; unclear D gene. CDR3 length: 12 residues. The germline gives CDR1 SGHNT, CDR2 YENEEA. Trimming took 2 bases from V and 0 from J, leaving 0 bases between them. CDR3 bases: TGTGCCAGCAGCTTAAGCACAGATACGCAGTATTTT. Translating it yields CASSLSTDTQYF. Full variable domain (rest looked up from reference TRBV11-3 and TRBJ2-3): EAGVVQSPRYKIIEKKQPVAFWCNPISGHNTLYWYLQNLGQGPELLIRYENEEAVDDSQLPKDRFSAERLKGVDSTLKIQPAELGDSAVYLCASSLSTDTQYFGPGTRLTVL.

This rearrangement joins TRBV6-5 to TRBJ1-5; the D is unclear. The CDR3 contains 14 residues. Germline values: CDR1 MNHEY, CDR2 SVGAGI. V was trimmed by 0 bases and J by 4 bases, leaving 7 bases between them. The CDR3 spells CASSYSLGNQPQHF. The DNA of the CDR3 is TGTGCCAGCAGTTACTCCCTGGGTAATCAGCCCCAGCATTTT.

The chain uses TRBV5-6 and TRBJ2-1, with TRBD2 matching over 7 bases. The V gene's germline CDR1 is SGHDT and CDR2 YYEEEE. The V and J ends lost 0 bases and 3 bases, in that order; junction bases with no gene match: 6. The CDR3 has 16 residues. The CDR3 loop reads CASSLGGGSVYNEQFF. For the CDR3, the DNA is TGTGCCAGCAGCTTGGGGGGCGGGAGCGTCTACAATGAGCAGTTCTTC.

The V call is TRBV9, the J call TRBJ1-2; weak D call: TRBD1 (6 bases). CDR1 SGDLS and CDR2 YYNGEE come from the germline V gene. The CDR3 length is 13 residues. The V end was cut by 7 bases, the J end by 4 bases, with 14 bases between. The CDR3 DNA reads TGTGCCAGCTCACGACAGGCTATCTATGGCTACACCTTC. The encoded protein is CASSRQAIYGYTF.

This clone is a singleton in its sample. The V call is TRBV6-5, the J call TRBJ1-4; 8 bases are shared with TRBD1. This CDR3 spans 14 amino acids. CDR1 and CDR2 (germline): MNHEY, SVGAGI. The trim removed 2 bases at V and 6 bases at J, leaving 2 bases unmatched. The CDR3 DNA reads TGTGCCAGCAGTTACGAACAGGGGGATGAAAAACTGTTTTTT. It encodes CASSYEQGDEKLFF.

The chain recombines TRBV19 with TRBJ2-3; D gene uncertain. Between the trimmed V and J ends, which lost 3 bases and 3 bases, there was a span of 10 bases. Germline V gives CDR1 LNHDA, CDR2 SQIVND (reference sequence). CDR3 length equals 14 residues. The CDR3 DNA sequence: TGTGCCAGTAGTATGCTGGTGGGGACAGATACGCAGTATTTT. It yields the protein CASSMLVGTDTQYF.

In nucleotides, the CDR3 is TGCGCCAGCAGCTTTCACAGGGGGCAGCGATACGAGCAGTACTTC. It specifies CASSFHRGQRYEQYF. The chain carries TRBV4-1 and TRBJ2-7; TRBD1 matches at 9 bases. Per germline, CDR1 MGHRA and CDR2 YSYEKL. J was trimmed by 4 bases and V by 5 bases; bases with no gene match: 9. CDR3 length: 15 amino acids.

This chain joins TRBV30 and TRBJ1-4, with 10 bases that match TRBD1. The CDR3 has 14 amino acids. Per germline, CDR1 GTSNPN and CDR2 SVGIG (reference sequence). V shed 3 bases, J shed 8 bases, and the junction held 6 bases outside the gene matches. The CDR3 here is CAWRLGQGLEKLFF. The DNA of the CDR3 is TGTGCCTGGAGACTGGGACAGGGGCTCGAAAAACTGTTTTTT.

The rearrangement uses TRBV27 and TRBJ2-7; 10 nucleotides match TRBD2. The germline V gene has CDR1 MNHEY and CDR2 SMNVEV (reference sequence). The J segment lost 6 bases and the V segment lost 3 bases, leaving 11 bases of the junction unmatched. CDR3 size: 16 residues. CDR3 residues: CASSFLAGGLSPEQYF. The CDR3 DNA reads TGTGCCAGCAGTTTCTTAGCGGGAGGCCTTAGCCCCGAGCAGTACTTC.

The chain has TRBV7-7 and TRBJ2-1, with TRBD2 identical over 7 bases. The CDR3 runs to 16 residues. The J segment lost 3 bases and the V segment lost 4 bases, leaving 9 bases of the junction unmatched. Germline CDR1 reads SSHAT; CDR2 reads FNYEAQ (reference sequence). CDR3: CASSYSPLADYNEQFF. CDR3 coding DNA: TGTGCCAGCAGCTATAGTCCCCTAGCGGACTACAATGAGCAGTTCTTC.

The rearrangement joins TRBV28 to TRBJ2-7; D perhaps matches TRBD2 (6 bases). V dropped 4 bases and J dropped 1 base, with 17 bases sitting between them. Germline CDR1 reads MDHEN; CDR2 reads SYDVKM. This CDR3 region has 16 residues. CDR3 nucleotide sequence: TGTGCCAGCAGTTCACCAACCGGGACTCTTTCCTACGAGCAGTACTTC. It yields the protein CASSSPTGTLSYEQYF.

J is TRBJ2-1 and V is TRBV28; 10 positions match TRBD2. Germline values: CDR1 MDHEN, CDR2 SYDVKM. With V trimmed by 4 bases and J by 4 bases, 4 bases remained unmatched. The CDR3 extends over 15 amino acids. CDR3 loop: CASSSSGSSYNEQFF. CDR3 in DNA: TGTGCCAGCAGTTCTAGCGGGAGTTCATACAATGAGCAGTTCTTC.

V gene TRBV28 combines with J gene TRBJ2-3, with 8 bases that match TRBD2. The CDR3 extends over 17 amino acids. J gave up 2 bases and V 3 bases, and 10 bases lay outside the gene matches. CDR1 is MDHEN and CDR2 is SYDVKM in the germline V gene. CDR3 bases: TGTGCCAGCAGTTTCCGCGGACTAGCCCTACCCACAGATACGCAGTATTTT. This encodes CASSFRGLALPTDTQYF.

The rearrangement links TRBV28 to TRBJ2-7; 7 bases match TRBD2. The germline V gene has CDR1 MDHEN and CDR2 SYDVKM. The CDR3 sequence is 15 residues long. The J segment lost 3 bases and the V segment lost 2 bases, leaving 7 bases of the junction unmatched. CDR3 region: CASSLATSAYYEQYF. CDR3 DNA sequence: TGTGCCAGCAGTTTAGCAACTAGCGCATACTACGAGCAGTACTTC.